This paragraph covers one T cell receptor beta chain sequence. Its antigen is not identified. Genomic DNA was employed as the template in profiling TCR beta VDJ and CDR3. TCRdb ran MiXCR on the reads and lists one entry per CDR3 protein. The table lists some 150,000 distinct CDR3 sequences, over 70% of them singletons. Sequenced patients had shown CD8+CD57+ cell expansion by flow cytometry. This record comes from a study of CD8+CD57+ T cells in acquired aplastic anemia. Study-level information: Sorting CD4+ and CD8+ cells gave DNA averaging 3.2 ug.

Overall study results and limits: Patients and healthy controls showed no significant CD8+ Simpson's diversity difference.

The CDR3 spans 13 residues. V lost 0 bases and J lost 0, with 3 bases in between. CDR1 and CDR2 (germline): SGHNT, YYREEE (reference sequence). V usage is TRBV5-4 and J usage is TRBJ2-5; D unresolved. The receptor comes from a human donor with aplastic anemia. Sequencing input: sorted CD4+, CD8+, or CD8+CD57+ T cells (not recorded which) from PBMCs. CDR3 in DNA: TGTGCCAGCAGCTTGGCAGACCAAGAGACCCAGTACTTC. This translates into CASSLADQETQYF.